Listed here are 7 T cell receptor beta chains from one sample, sequenced in a study of beta chain features in type 1 diabetes. The entirety of the isolated RNA underwent reverse transcription, so expressed TCRB transcripts were sequenced. The data were produced by immunoSEQ multiplex PCR, yet TCRdb's version contains in-frame clones alone and is incomplete. The data contain 200,000 to 250,000 clones, about 63% of them singletons. Sequenced: naive CD4+ T cells from blood. These receptors came from a man aged 25 to 40 in good health.

The chain couples TRBV29-1 to TRBJ2-5; D call uncertain. The CDR3 is 11 amino acids. Trimming shortened V by 8 bases and J by 5 bases, and 12 bases separated the two germline ends. Germline CDR1 is SQVTM and CDR2 is ANQGSEA. This CDR3 is CSPAVGETQYF. CDR3 bases: TGCAGCCCAGCAGTTGGGGAGACCCAGTACTTC.

The chain recombines TRBV18 with TRBJ1-5; 7 nucleotides match TRBD1. Germline V gives CDR1 KGHSH, CDR2 LQKENI. The V gene end was trimmed by 5 bases and the J gene end by 5 bases; junction bases not matched to a gene: 6. This CDR3 region has 14 residues. CDR3 bases: TGTGCCAGCTCAGCTAAGGGGGCAGATCAGCCCCAGCATTTT. Translating it yields CASSAKGADQPQHF.

This chain links TRBV2 with TRBJ1-1, with 7 bases lining up with TRBD1. With V trimmed by 7 bases and J by 5 bases, 10 bases remained unmatched. Looked up from germline, CDR1 is SNHLY and CDR2 is FYNNEI. The CDR3 is 14 residues long. The CDR3 is CASTVTGKGTEAFF. The CDR3 DNA sequence: TGTGCCAGCACCGTGACAGGGAAAGGAACTGAAGCTTTCTTT.

This clone was found a few times. The V call is TRBV14, the J call TRBJ2-1; D gene uncertain. V dropped 5 bases and J dropped 4 bases, with 12 bases sitting between them. Germline assignment: CDR1 SGHDN and CDR2 FVKESK. The CDR3 runs to 14 residues. The CDR3 loop is CASSFQVPYNEQFF. CDR3 DNA: TGTGCCAGCAGCTTTCAGGTCCCGTACAATGAGCAGTTCTTC.

V is TRBV15 and J is TRBJ2-6; D remains unclear. Trimming pared 0 bases from V and 4 bases from J, leaving 16 bases between. The length of the CDR3 is 18 residues. Per germline, CDR1 LNHNV and CDR2 YYDKDF (reference sequence). The CDR3: CATSRDTDLVWGANVLTF. CDR3 nucleotide sequence: TGTGCCACCAGCAGAGATACGGACCTGGTATGGGGGGCCAACGTCCTGACTTTC.

V and J are TRBV7-2 and TRBJ2-3; 9 bases are a match to TRBD1. The V and J ends lost 0 bases and 8 bases, in that order; junction bases with no gene match: 6. Per germline, CDR1 SGHTA and CDR2 FQGNSA. This CDR3 comprises 15 residues. The CDR3 sequence is CASSLARQGGRTQYF. DNA of the CDR3: TGTGCCAGCAGCTTAGCGCGACAGGGGGGTCGTACGCAGTATTTT.

V and J are TRBV30 and TRBJ2-3; D not certain. The CDR3 runs to 14 residues. V lost 0 bases and J 2 bases, leaving 9 bases between the germline ends. Germline V CDR1 and CDR2: GTSNPN, SVGIG (reference sequence). CDR3 bases: TGTGCCTGGAGTGTGAATAGGAACACAGATACGCAGTATTTT. It specifies CAWSVNRNTDTQYF. Drawing the rest from reference TRBV30 and TRBJ2-3, the complete variable domain is SQTIHQWPATLVQPVGSPLSLECTVEGTSNPNLYWYRQAAGRGLQLLFYSVGIGQISSEVPQNLSASRPQDRQFILSSKKLLLSDSGFYLCAWSVNRNTDTQYFGPGTRLTVL.